The 17 T cell receptor beta chains in this list originate from one sample, sequenced in a study of blood T cell repertoires in COVID-19. Libraries were prepared by immunoSEQ multiplex PCR; TCRdb keeps only in-frame clonotypes and omits some of them. The data contain roughly 64,000 clones, around 80% of them singletons. Sequenced: peripheral blood. These receptors all come from a man between 60 and 75 years old with COVID-19, enrolled during active disease.

The count of this clone is one. V is TRBV10-3 and J is TRBJ2-2, with TRBD2 identical over 8 bases. Trimming at V came to 11 bases and at J to 7 bases, leaving 12 bases not matched to a gene. CDR3 length equals 14 residues. CDR1 and CDR2 from the germline V gene are ENHRY and SYGVKD. The CDR3 region is CALSPGGPFGELFF. CDR3 nucleotide sequence: TGTGCCCTTTCCCCGGGGGGGCCATTCGGGGAGCTGTTTTTT.

This clone was counted only a few times. The J gene is TRBJ2-2, the V gene TRBV11-2, with a weak D call TRBD1 (6 bases). This CDR3 spans 16 amino acids. CDR1 is SGHAT, CDR2 FQNNGV, per germline. Trimming took off 0 bases at V and 4 bases at J, with 12 bases between the two ends. CDR3 in DNA: TGTGCCAGCAGCTTAGAAGCGACAGGACTCACCGGGGAGCTGTTTTTT. This codes for CASSLEATGLTGELFF.

V gene TRBV3-1 (or the pseudogene TRBV3-2) combines with J gene TRBJ2-1, with D maybe TRBD2 (5 bases). The CDR3 is 14 amino acids. Germline V gene sequence: CDR1 LGHDT, CDR2 YNNKEL (reference sequence). The V and J ends lost 8 bases and 5 bases respectively, with 16 bases between them. In DNA, the CDR3 is TGTGCCAGCGGAGTATTCGGACTCAACAATGAGCAGTTCTTC. Translation gives CASGVFGLNNEQFF.

V usage is TRBV18 and J usage is TRBJ1-3; 8 positions agree with TRBD1. The germline gives CDR1 KGHSH, CDR2 LQKENI. After removal of 3 bases from V and 4 bases from J, the junction contained 2 bases not matched to a gene. This CDR3 has 14 residues. The CDR3 reads CASSPGQEGNTIYF. For the CDR3, the DNA is TGTGCCAGCTCACCGGGACAGGAGGGAAACACCATATATTTT.

The V gene is TRBV5-5, the J gene TRBJ1-2, with D hard to call. V was shortened by 1 base and J by 4 bases, with 14 bases between the two germline ends. Germline CDR1 reads SGHKS; CDR2 reads YYEKEE (reference sequence). The length of the CDR3 is 15 residues. This CDR3 reads CASSLRSGQVYGYTF. The CDR3 bases are TGTGCCAGCAGCTTGCGTAGTGGGCAGGTCTATGGCTACACCTTC.

The CDR3 protein is CASSVRASFGELFF. The CDR3 region has the DNA TGTGCCAGCAGCGTACGGGCTAGCTTCGGGGAGCTGTTTTTT. The chain uses TRBV9 and TRBJ2-2; tentatively, D is TRBD2 (5 bases). This CDR3 comprises 14 residues. CDR1 is SGDLS and CDR2 is YYNGEE in the germline V gene. Trimming pared 1 base from V and 7 bases from J, leaving 11 bases between.

This clone came up once. The chain uses TRBV5-5 and TRBJ1-6; D is unresolved. The CDR3 covers 12 residues. The V gene lost 2 bases and the J gene lost 13 bases, with 10 bases spanning the gap. The germline V gene encodes CDR1 SGHKS and CDR2 YYEKEE (reference sequence). CDR3: CASSLREEPLHF. CDR3 nucleotides: TGTGCCAGCAGCTTACGGGAGGAGCCCCTCCACTTT.

CDR3 in amino acids: CASSGSGGRQPQHF. CDR3 coding DNA: TGTGCCAGCAGTGGGTCAGGGGGCCGACAGCCCCAGCATTTT. The J gene is TRBJ1-5, the V gene TRBV2; TRBD1 matches 8 bases. CDR3 length: 14 residues. From germline, CDR1 is SNHLY and CDR2 FYNNEI. The V segment lost 4 bases and the J segment 7 bases; nucleotides outside the gene matches: 6. Based on the CDR3 plus reference TRBV2 and TRBJ1-5, the full variable domain is EPEVTQTPSHQVTQMGQEVILRCVPISNHLYFYWYRQILGQKVEFLVSFYNNEISEKSEIFDDQFSVERPDGSNFTLKIRSTKLEDSAMYFCASSGSGGRQPQHFGDGTRLSIL.

The chain recombines TRBV4-1 with TRBJ2-4; the match to TRBD2 covers 15 bases. This CDR3 is 19 amino acids long. V lost 4 bases and J lost 3; bases outside the gene matches: 10. Looked up from germline, CDR1 is MGHRA and CDR2 is YSYEKL. The CDR3 is CASSRRTSGRATDKNIQYF. CDR3 coding DNA: TGCGCCAGCAGCCGGAGGACTAGCGGGAGGGCCACGGACAAAAACATTCAGTACTTC.

This chain joins TRBV30 and TRBJ2-5; 12 bases are a match to TRBD2. The CDR3 has 15 amino acids. Germline V gene data show CDR1 as GTSNPN and CDR2 as SVGIG (reference sequence). V shed 1 base and J 2 bases; nucleotides not matched to a gene: 2. The CDR3 bases are TGTGCCTGGAGTGCGGGGACTAGCGGGCAAGAGACCCAGTACTTC. Protein product: CAWSAGTSGQETQYF. The full variable domain, with the rest looked up from reference TRBV30 and TRBJ2-5, is SQTIHQWPATLVQPVGSPLSLECTVEGTSNPNLYWYRQAAGRGLQLLFYSVGIGQISSEVPQNLSASRPQDRQFILSSKKLLLSDSGFYLCAWSAGTSGQETQYFGPGTRLLVL.

The rearrangement joins TRBV5-1 to TRBJ2-3, with no clear D. This CDR3 is 12 amino acids long. Trimming removed 2 bases from V and 7 bases from J, with 8 bases in between. Germline V gene lookup returns CDR1 SGHRS and CDR2 YFSETQ. The CDR3 reads CASSLGGYTQYF. In DNA, the CDR3 is TGCGCCAGCAGCTTAGGCGGATATACGCAGTATTTT.

The chain carries TRBV27 and TRBJ2-7, with 7 nucleotides matching TRBD1. This CDR3 contains 15 residues. V trimming: 1 base; J trimming: 2 bases; junction bases outside the gene matches: 5. Looked up from germline, CDR1 is MNHEY and CDR2 is SMNVEV (reference sequence). The CDR3 reads CASSLFGTDAYEQYF. The CDR3 DNA reads TGTGCCAGCAGTTTATTTGGGACAGACGCCTACGAGCAGTACTTC.

The J gene is TRBJ1-5, the V gene TRBV19; the match to TRBD1 covers 8 bases. Unmatched junction bases numbered 1, after V lost 7 bases and J lost 5 bases. Germline CDR1 reads LNHDA; CDR2 reads SQIVND (reference sequence). CDR3 length: 12 amino acids. The CDR3 coding sequence is TGTGCCAGTAAACAGGGGGATCAGCCCCAGCATTTT. Translating it yields CASKQGDQPQHF. The full variable domain, rest sourced from reference TRBV19 and TRBJ1-5, is DGGITQSPKYLFRKEGQNVTLSCEQNLNHDAMYWYRQDPGQGLRLIYYSQIVNDFQKGDIAEGYSVSREKKESFPLTVTSAQKNPTAFYLCASKQGDQPQHFGDGTRLSIL.

J is TRBJ2-2 and V is TRBV2; 9 bases match TRBD2. Germline V lookup: CDR1 SNHLY, CDR2 FYNNEI. Unmatched junction bases numbered 11, after V lost 6 bases and J lost 6 bases. There are 16 residues in the CDR3. The CDR3 DNA follows: TGTGCCAGCAGCGGGGTAGCGGGAGTGTCCCCCGGGGAGCTGTTTTTT. Its protein is CASSGVAGVSPGELFF.

The CDR3 spells CASSLSGSAGELFF. The CDR3, as DNA: TGTGCCAGCAGCTTATCCGGGTCCGCCGGGGAGCTGTTTTTT. This sequence joins TRBV13 and TRBJ2-2; no definite D call. This CDR3 is built from 14 residues. Germline V gene data show CDR1 as PRHDT and CDR2 as FYEKMQ (reference sequence). V was trimmed by 2 bases and J by 6 bases, leaving 10 bases between them.

The chain is built from TRBV9 and TRBJ2-5; TRBD2 matches 9 bases. The ends lost 1 base at V and 4 bases at J; junction bases unmatched: 8. Per the germline V gene, CDR1 is SGDLS and CDR2 is YYNGEE. This CDR3 contains 16 residues. The CDR3 coding sequence is TGTGCCAGCAGCGTACTACAGGGTAGCGGGGGAGAGACCCAGTACTTC. It translates to CASSVLQGSGGETQYF.

The genes are TRBV2 and TRBJ1-5, with 7 positions matching TRBD1. The CDR3 length is 15 residues. V shed 6 bases and J 2 bases; nucleotides not matched to a gene: 7. Germline CDR1 reads SNHLY; CDR2 reads FYNNEI. The CDR3 sequence is CASREQGFGNQPQHF. DNA of the CDR3: TGTGCCAGCAGAGAACAGGGGTTCGGCAATCAGCCCCAGCATTTT.